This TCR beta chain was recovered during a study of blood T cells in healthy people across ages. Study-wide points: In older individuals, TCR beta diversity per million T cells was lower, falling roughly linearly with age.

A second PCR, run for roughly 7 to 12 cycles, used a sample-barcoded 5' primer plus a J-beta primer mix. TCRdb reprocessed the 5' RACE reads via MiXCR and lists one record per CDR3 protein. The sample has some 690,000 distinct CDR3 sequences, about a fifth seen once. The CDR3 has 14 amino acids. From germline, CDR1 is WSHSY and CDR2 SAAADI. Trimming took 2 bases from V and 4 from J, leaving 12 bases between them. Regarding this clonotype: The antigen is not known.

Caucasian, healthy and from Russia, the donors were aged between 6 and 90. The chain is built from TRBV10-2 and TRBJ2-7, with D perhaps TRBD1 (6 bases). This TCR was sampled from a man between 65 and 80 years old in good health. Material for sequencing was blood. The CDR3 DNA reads TGCGCCAGCAGTGAGATCGGCCAGGGGTACGAGCAGTACTTC. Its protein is CASSEIGQGYEQYF.